Below are 32 T cell receptor beta chains sequenced from a single sample in a study of glioma-infiltrating T cells after dendritic cell vaccination. Libraries were prepared by immunoSEQ multiplex PCR; TCRdb keeps only in-frame clonotypes and omits some of them. The sample holds about 96,000 clones, approximately 81% seen once. The starting material was blood, obtained before dendritic cell vaccination. The source is a human donor with glioblastoma.

Ten or more counts support this clone. The genes are TRBV4-2 and TRBJ2-7; D remains unclear. From germline, CDR1 is LGHNA and CDR2 YNFKEQ. CDR3 length: 13 residues. Trimming removed 1 base from V and 2 bases from J, with 6 bases in between. CDR3 residues: CASSQVSPYEQYF. The CDR3 DNA is TGTGCCAGCAGCCAAGTTAGTCCCTACGAGCAGTACTTC.

The V call is TRBV4-2, the J call TRBJ2-3, with D perhaps TRBD2 (6 bases). The CDR3 sequence is 15 residues long. V was cut by 1 base and J by 6 bases, with 14 bases left in between. Germline values: CDR1 LGHNA, CDR2 YNFKEQ. The CDR3 loop is CASSQVGGSSDTQYF. The CDR3 DNA reads TGTGCCAGCAGCCAAGTTGGGGGGTCGAGTGATACGCAGTATTTT.

This clone was detected a few times. The chain is built from TRBV2 and TRBJ2-7, with D perhaps matching TRBD2 (6 bases). V lost 7 bases and J 5 bases, leaving 9 bases between the germline ends. This CDR3 has 11 amino acids. Per germline, CDR1 SNHLY and CDR2 FYNNEI. The CDR3 loop reads CASTDYDEQYF. The CDR3, as DNA: TGTGCCAGCACGGACTACGACGAGCAGTACTTC. Full variable domain (missing parts from reference TRBV2 and TRBJ2-7): EPEVTQTPSHQVTQMGQEVILRCVPISNHLYFYWYRQILGQKVEFLVSFYNNEISEKSEIFDDQFSVERPDGSNFTLKIRSTKLEDSAMYFCASTDYDEQYFGPGTRLTVT.

This clone was counted between two and nine times. The rearrangement joins TRBV9 to TRBJ2-1; 9 bases fit TRBD2. Germline-derived CDR1 and CDR2 are SGDLS and YYNGEE. The length of the CDR3 is 15 residues. With V trimmed by 0 bases and J by 9 bases, 7 bases remained unmatched. The CDR3 DNA reads TGTGCCAGCAGCGTAGAACTAGCGGGTGTAGGTGAGCAGTTCTTC. Translating gives CASSVELAGVGEQFF. The full variable domain, rest sourced from reference TRBV9 and TRBJ2-1, is DSGVTQTPKHLITATGQRVTLRCSPRSGDLSVYWYQQSLDQGLQFLIQYYNGEERAKGNILERFSAQQFPDLHSELNLSSLELGDSALYFCASSVELAGVGEQFFGPGTRLTVL.

V gene TRBV7-3 combines with J gene TRBJ1-1; weak D call: TRBD1 (6 bases). V was shortened by 2 bases and J by 4 bases, with 14 bases between the two germline ends. The germline CDR1 and CDR2 sequences are SGHTA and FQGTGA. The CDR3 loop spans 15 amino acids. CDR3 sequence reads: CASSLGSGVSTEAFF. CDR3 bases: TGTGCCAGCAGCTTAGGGTCAGGGGTGAGCACTGAAGCTTTCTTT.

The chain carries TRBV7-9 and TRBJ2-7; 10 positions agree with TRBD1. CDR3 length: 15 residues. Trimming removed 1 base from V and 5 bases from J; junction bases left unmatched: 5. The germline V gene has CDR1 SEHNR and CDR2 FQNEAQ (reference sequence). The CDR3 sequence: CASSLGWGQGNEQYF. Written as DNA, the CDR3 is TGTGCCAGCAGCTTAGGGTGGGGACAGGGGAACGAGCAGTACTTC.

V and J are TRBV30 and TRBJ1-1, with D possibly being TRBD1 (5 bases). The length of the CDR3 is 13 residues. Germline loops: CDR1 GTSNPN, CDR2 SVGIG (reference sequence). V dropped 4 bases and J dropped 6 bases, with 15 bases sitting between them. The CDR3 DNA reads as TGTGCCTGGACCTGGGGGACTAACTCTGAAGCTTTCTTT. Its translation is CAWTWGTNSEAFF.

The CDR3 sequence is CASSVERTDTQYF. The CDR3 nucleotides read TGTGCCAGCAGTGTCGAGCGGACAGATACGCAGTATTTT. The chain is built from TRBV6-4 and TRBJ2-3; possibly TRBD2 for D (5 bases). This CDR3 spans 13 amino acids. Germline values: CDR1 MRHNA, CDR2 SNTAGT. With 4 bases removed from V and 3 bases from J, the gap between germline ends came to 8 bases.

This clone was observed once. The chain uses TRBV2 and TRBJ1-1; TRBD1 is a possible D gene (6 bases). This CDR3 is built from 14 residues. Germline-derived CDR1 and CDR2 are SNHLY and FYNNEI. Trimming pared 7 bases from V and 5 bases from J, leaving 17 bases between. The CDR3 nucleotides read TGTGCCAGCATGAAAGACAGGCTTATAACTGAAGCTTTCTTT. Protein: CASMKDRLITEAFF.

The chain links TRBV27 to TRBJ2-5, with 8 bases that match TRBD2. V gave up 5 bases and J gave up 2 bases; unmatched junction bases: 1. Germline-derived CDR1 and CDR2 are MNHEY and SMNVEV (reference sequence). The CDR3 has 13 amino acids. The CDR3 reads CASSSGRQETQYF. Here the CDR3 DNA reads TGTGCCAGCAGTAGCGGGAGACAAGAGACCCAGTACTTC.

This clone was detected once. The chain joins TRBV28 to TRBJ1-2, with 11 bases lining up with TRBD1. The CDR3 extends over 16 amino acids. V lost 6 bases, J lost 4 bases, and 10 bases stayed unmatched. Germline lookup yields CDR1 MDHEN and CDR2 SYDVKM. The CDR3 spells CASSSTGTGGIYGYTF. DNA for the CDR3: TGTGCCAGCAGCTCGACCGGGACAGGGGGAATCTATGGCTACACCTTC.

This clone came up once. The genes are TRBV28 and TRBJ2-7, with D possibly matching TRBD1 (5 bases). Germline loops: CDR1 MDHEN, CDR2 SYDVKM. The CDR3 sequence is 14 residues long. V lost 2 bases, J lost 0 bases, and 8 bases lay in between. CDR3 sequence (DNA): TGTGCCAGCAGTTTAACGACAGCCTCCTACGAGCAGTACTTC. This translates into CASSLTTASYEQYF. The full variable domain, its missing parts supplied by reference TRBV28 and TRBJ2-7, is DVKVTQSSRYLVKRTGEKVFLECVQDMDHENMFWYRQDPGLGLRLIYFSYDVKMKEKGDIPEGYSVSREKKERFSLILESASTNQTSMYLCASSLTTASYEQYFGPGTRLTVT.

The V call is TRBV9, the J call TRBJ2-2, with D hard to call. CDR3 length: 16 amino acids. V was cut by 0 bases and J by 0 bases, with 9 bases left in between. CDR1 is SGDLS, CDR2 YYNGEE, per germline. The CDR3 loop reads CASSVGSRSNTGELFF. CDR3 DNA sequence: TGTGCCAGCAGCGTAGGAAGTCGGTCGAACACCGGGGAGCTGTTTTTT. The whole variable domain, filled in from reference TRBV9 and TRBJ2-2, reads DSGVTQTPKHLITATGQRVTLRCSPRSGDLSVYWYQQSLDQGLQFLIQYYNGEERAKGNILERFSAQQFPDLHSELNLSSLELGDSALYFCASSVGSRSNTGELFFGEGSRLTVL.

This chain links TRBV9 with TRBJ2-4; 9 bases agree with TRBD1. Trimming cost V 0 bases and J 7 bases; bases outside gene matches: 5. The germline gives CDR1 SGDLS, CDR2 YYNGEE. The CDR3 is made up of 15 amino acids. The CDR3 loop reads CASSVGAGTGNIQYF. CDR3 DNA sequence: TGTGCCAGCAGCGTAGGGGCGGGGACAGGGAACATTCAGTACTTC.

The chain links TRBV29-1 to TRBJ1-2, with unresolved D. The CDR3 has 13 amino acids. V lost 5 bases and J 6 bases, leaving 16 bases between the germline ends. Germline loops: CDR1 SQVTM, CDR2 ANQGSEA. The CDR3 DNA is TGCAGCGTTCAAACCCTCGAGAGCGATGGCTACACCTTC. It translates to CSVQTLESDGYTF. Supplemented by reference TRBV29-1 and TRBJ1-2, the full variable domain reads SAVISQKPSRDICQRGTSLTIQCQVDSQVTMMFWYRQQPGQSLTLIATANQGSEATYESGFVIDKFPISRPNLTFSTLTVSNMSPEDSSIYLCSVQTLESDGYTFGSGTRLTVV.

The chain has TRBV28 and TRBJ1-2, with D possibly TRBD1 on 6 matching bases. V was shortened by 6 bases and J by 2 bases, with 10 bases between the two germline ends. The CDR3 runs to 13 residues. Germline V gene sequence: CDR1 MDHEN, CDR2 SYDVKM. The CDR3: CASRGQPNYGYTF. The CDR3, as DNA: TGTGCCAGCAGAGGACAGCCAAACTATGGCTACACCTTC.

The rearrangement uses TRBV5-5 and TRBJ2-2; 9 nucleotides agree with TRBD1. CDR1 is SGHKS and CDR2 is YYEKEE in the germline V gene (reference sequence). The V gene end was trimmed by 6 bases and the J gene end by 7 bases; junction bases not matched to a gene: 13. This CDR3 is 16 amino acids long. The CDR3: CASTLLQGALDGELFF. CDR3 nucleotides: TGTGCCAGCACACTCCTACAGGGGGCGCTGGACGGGGAGCTGTTTTTT.

This clone was seen only a few times. V is TRBV19 and J is TRBJ1-2; 7 nucleotides line up with TRBD1. CDR3 length equals 13 residues. V lost 5 bases and J lost 4; bases outside the gene matches: 4. Germline values: CDR1 LNHDA, CDR2 SQIVND (reference sequence). The CDR3 spells CASSLGTVYGYTF. The CDR3 bases are TGTGCCAGTAGTCTGGGGACAGTCTATGGCTACACCTTC.

The chain combines TRBV5-1 with TRBJ2-2, with a possible D match to TRBD2 (6 bases). The CDR3 covers 16 residues. Germline V CDR1 and CDR2: SGHRS, YFSETQ. Trimming shortened V by 0 bases and J by 3 bases, and 12 bases separated the two germline ends. The CDR3 spells CASSLEPGEYTGELFF. The DNA for the CDR3 is TGCGCCAGCAGCTTGGAGCCGGGGGAATACACCGGGGAGCTGTTTTTT.

The chain recombines TRBV7-2 with TRBJ1-5; TRBD1 aligns across 8 bases. CDR1 is SGHTA and CDR2 is FQGNSA in the germline V gene. The CDR3 totals 15 residues. The trim removed 5 bases at V and 7 bases at J, leaving 10 bases unmatched. CDR3 bases: TGTGCCAGCAGCCTACAGACAGGGGCCGGGCAGCCCCAGCATTTT. Translating it yields CASSLQTGAGQPQHF.

The sample holds one count of this clone. The V call is TRBV7-8, the J call TRBJ2-7; perhaps TRBD1 as D (5 bases). V lost 4 bases to trimming and J lost 5 bases, with 15 bases between them. Germline-derived CDR1 and CDR2 are SGHVS and FQNEAQ. This CDR3 is built from 14 residues. The DNA for the CDR3 is TGTGCCAGCAGCTGGGGTCCAGGGCCCAACGAGCAGTACTTC. It codes for CASSWGPGPNEQYF.

The V and J genes are TRBV5-1 and TRBJ1-4; D possibly corresponds to TRBD1 (5 bases). CDR3 length: 15 amino acids. Per germline, CDR1 SGHRS and CDR2 YFSETQ. The V and J ends lost 3 bases and 4 bases respectively, with 13 bases between them. The CDR3 coding sequence is TGCGCCAGCAGCTGGATGGGGGGAGATAATGAAAAACTGTTTTTT. Protein: CASSWMGGDNEKLFF.

The chain uses TRBV6-5 and TRBJ1-5, with D unresolved. This CDR3 has 14 amino acids. The germline CDR1 and CDR2 sequences are MNHEY and SVGAGI. The V and J ends lost 6 bases and 2 bases respectively, with 11 bases between them. Here the CDR3 DNA reads TGTGCCAGCAGATCCGCCGAGGGCAATCAGCCCCAGCATTTT. As protein: CASRSAEGNQPQHF.

CDR3 coding DNA: TGCGCCAGCAGCTTGGGAGACCCGGGCTATGGCTACACCTTC. It codes for CASSLGDPGYGYTF. The V and J genes are TRBV5-1 and TRBJ1-2; D ambiguous. The V end lost 0 bases, the J end lost 4 bases, and 10 bases lay between the germline ends. Germline CDR1 reads SGHRS; CDR2 reads YFSETQ. This CDR3 has 14 residues.

This sequence joins TRBV6-6 and TRBJ1-5; unclear D gene. CDR1 and CDR2 (germline): MNHNY, SVGAGI (reference sequence). CDR3 length: 15 residues. V lost 6 bases, J lost 6 bases, and 18 bases lay in between. Written as DNA, the CDR3 is TGTGCCAGCAGCAGAACAGCTTTAGGGAGTCAGCCCCAGCATTTT. Amino acid sequence: CASSRTALGSQPQHF.

V usage is TRBV28 and J usage is TRBJ1-2; the match to TRBD1 covers 8 bases. The CDR3 extends over 16 amino acids. The trim removed 4 bases at V and 2 bases at J, leaving 9 bases unmatched. In germline, CDR1 is MDHEN, CDR2 SYDVKM. In DNA form, the CDR3 reads TGTGCCAGCAGTTCCCCAGGACAGGGAGGGAACTATGGCTACACCTTC. Its protein is CASSSPGQGGNYGYTF.

The rearrangement links TRBV27 to TRBJ2-1, with 10 bases lining up with TRBD2. The CDR3 has 15 residues. Per the germline V gene, CDR1 is MNHEY and CDR2 is SMNVEV (reference sequence). V trimming: 4 bases; J trimming: 7 bases; junction bases outside the gene matches: 7. The CDR3 bases are TGTGCCAGCAGTTCTCCGGGACTAGCGATAAATGAGCAGTTCTTC. It is translated as CASSSPGLAINEQFF.

This clone was seen just once. The chain links TRBV28 to TRBJ1-1; a possible D gene is TRBD1 (5 bases). Germline loops: CDR1 MDHEN, CDR2 SYDVKM. V lost 3 bases to trimming and J lost 7 bases, with 9 bases between them. This CDR3 has 12 residues. In nucleotides, the CDR3 is TGTGCCAGCAGTTTTCAGGGTAGTGAAGCTTTCTTT. Translation gives CASSFQGSEAFF.

This rearrangement joins TRBV2 to TRBJ1-6; TRBD1 matches 7 bases. The CDR3 spans 12 residues. In germline, CDR1 is SNHLY, CDR2 FYNNEI. After removal of 8 bases from V and 14 bases from J, the junction contained 9 bases not matched to a gene. The CDR3 sequence: CASRTGQATLHF. In nucleotides, the CDR3 is TGTGCCAGCCGAACTGGACAGGCAACCCTCCACTTT.

As DNA, the CDR3 is TGTGCCAGCAGCTTATTGTCAGGATGGAACTATGGCTACACCTTC. Its protein is CASSLLSGWNYGYTF. The V and J genes are TRBV11-2 and TRBJ1-2; D is unresolved. V was trimmed by 2 bases and J by 2 bases, leaving 12 bases between them. Germline V lookup: CDR1 SGHAT, CDR2 FQNNGV. The CDR3 runs to 15 residues.

J is TRBJ2-7 and V is TRBV5-1, with 9 bases fitting TRBD1. Germline V gives CDR1 SGHRS, CDR2 YFSETQ. V dropped 2 bases and J dropped 9; count of bases not matched to a gene: 15. The CDR3 sequence is 16 residues long. The CDR3 DNA is TGCGCCAGCAGCTTCGGAGGGACAGGGAGTTTGAGTGGGCAGTACTTC. Its translation: CASSFGGTGSLSGQYF. Looking up the rest from reference TRBV5-1 and TRBJ2-7 gives the full variable domain: KAGVTQTPRYLIKTRGQQVTLSCSPISGHRSVSWYQQTPGQGLQFLFEYFSETQRNKGNFPGRFSGRQFSNSRSEMNVSTLELGDSALYLCASSFGGTGSLSGQYFGPGTRLTVT.

The V gene is TRBV19, the J gene TRBJ2-1; 11 positions match TRBD2. Germline assignment: CDR1 LNHDA and CDR2 SQIVND (reference sequence). The CDR3 totals 15 residues. Trimming at V came to 1 base and at J to 4 bases, leaving 0 bases not matched to a gene. CDR3: CASSIGLAGYNEQFF. The CDR3, as DNA: TGTGCCAGTAGTATAGGACTAGCGGGGTACAATGAGCAGTTCTTC.